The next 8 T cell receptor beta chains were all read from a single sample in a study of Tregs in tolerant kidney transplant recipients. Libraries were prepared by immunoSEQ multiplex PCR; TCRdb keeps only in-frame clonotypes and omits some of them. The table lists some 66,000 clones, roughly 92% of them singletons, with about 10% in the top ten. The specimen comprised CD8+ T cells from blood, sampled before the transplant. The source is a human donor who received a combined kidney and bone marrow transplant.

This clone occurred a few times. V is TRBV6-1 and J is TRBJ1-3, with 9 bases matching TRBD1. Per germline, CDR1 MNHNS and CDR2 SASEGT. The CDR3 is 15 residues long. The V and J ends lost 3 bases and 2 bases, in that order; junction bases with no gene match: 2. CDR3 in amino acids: CASSEGQGAGNTIYF. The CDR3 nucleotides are TGTGCCAGCAGTGAGGGACAGGGAGCTGGAAACACCATATATTTT.

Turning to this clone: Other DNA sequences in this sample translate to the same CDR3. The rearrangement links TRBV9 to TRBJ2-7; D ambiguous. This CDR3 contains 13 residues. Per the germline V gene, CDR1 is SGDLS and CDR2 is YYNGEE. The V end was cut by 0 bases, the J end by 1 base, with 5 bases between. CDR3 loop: CASSVASSYEQYF. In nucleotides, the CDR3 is TGTGCCAGCAGCGTAGCGTCTTCCTACGAGCAGTACTTC. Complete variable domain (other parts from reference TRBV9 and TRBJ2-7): DSGVTQTPKHLITATGQRVTLRCSPRSGDLSVYWYQQSLDQGLQFLIQYYNGEERAKGNILERFSAQQFPDLHSELNLSSLELGDSALYFCASSVASSYEQYFGPGTRLTVT.

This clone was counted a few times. The CDR3: CASSRLAYGTDTQYF. In DNA form, the CDR3 reads TGTGCCAGCAGCCGACTAGCGTATGGCACAGATACGCAGTATTTT. This rearrangement joins TRBV4-2 to TRBJ2-3; 8 bases are a match to TRBD2. Germline lookup yields CDR1 LGHNA and CDR2 YNFKEQ. Unmatched junction bases numbered 4, after V lost 4 bases and J lost 1 base. The CDR3 contains 15 residues.

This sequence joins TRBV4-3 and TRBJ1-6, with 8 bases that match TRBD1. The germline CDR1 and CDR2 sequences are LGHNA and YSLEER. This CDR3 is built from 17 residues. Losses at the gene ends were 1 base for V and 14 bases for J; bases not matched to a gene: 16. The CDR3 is CASSQVSADRDYLALHF. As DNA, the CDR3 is TGCGCCAGCAGCCAAGTTTCAGCGGACAGGGACTATCTGGCCCTCCACTTT.

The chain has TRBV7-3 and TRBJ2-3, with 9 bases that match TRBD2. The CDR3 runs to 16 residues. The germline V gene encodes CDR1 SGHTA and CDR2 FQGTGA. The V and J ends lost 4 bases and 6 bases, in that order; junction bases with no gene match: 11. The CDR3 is CASSSIAGVSGDTQYF. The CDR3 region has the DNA TGTGCCAGCAGCTCCATAGCGGGAGTCAGTGGGGATACGCAGTATTTT.

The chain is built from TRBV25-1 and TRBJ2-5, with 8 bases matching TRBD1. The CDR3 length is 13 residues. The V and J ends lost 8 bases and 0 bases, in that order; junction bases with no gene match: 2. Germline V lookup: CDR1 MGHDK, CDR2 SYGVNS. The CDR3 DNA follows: TGTGCCAGCGGGGACAGGTACCAAGAGACCCAGTACTTC. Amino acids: CASGDRYQETQYF.

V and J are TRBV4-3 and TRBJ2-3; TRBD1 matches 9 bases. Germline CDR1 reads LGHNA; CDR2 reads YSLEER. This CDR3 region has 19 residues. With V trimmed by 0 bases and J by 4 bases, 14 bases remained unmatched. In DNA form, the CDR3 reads TGCGCCAGCAGCCAAGATCGAGTCCCGACAGGGGGAGGAGCAGATACGCAGTATTTT. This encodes CASSQDRVPTGGGADTQYF.

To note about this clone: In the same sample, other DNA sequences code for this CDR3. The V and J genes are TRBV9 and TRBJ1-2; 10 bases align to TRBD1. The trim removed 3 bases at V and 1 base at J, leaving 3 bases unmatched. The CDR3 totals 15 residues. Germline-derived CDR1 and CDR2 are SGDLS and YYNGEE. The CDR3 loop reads CASSEGQGFNYGYTF. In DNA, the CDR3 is TGTGCCAGCAGCGAGGGACAGGGGTTTAACTATGGCTACACCTTC. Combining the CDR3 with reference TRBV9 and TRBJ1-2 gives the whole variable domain DSGVTQTPKHLITATGQRVTLRCSPRSGDLSVYWYQQSLDQGLQFLIQYYNGEERAKGNILERFSAQQFPDLHSELNLSSLELGDSALYFCASSEGQGFNYGYTFGSGTRLTVV.